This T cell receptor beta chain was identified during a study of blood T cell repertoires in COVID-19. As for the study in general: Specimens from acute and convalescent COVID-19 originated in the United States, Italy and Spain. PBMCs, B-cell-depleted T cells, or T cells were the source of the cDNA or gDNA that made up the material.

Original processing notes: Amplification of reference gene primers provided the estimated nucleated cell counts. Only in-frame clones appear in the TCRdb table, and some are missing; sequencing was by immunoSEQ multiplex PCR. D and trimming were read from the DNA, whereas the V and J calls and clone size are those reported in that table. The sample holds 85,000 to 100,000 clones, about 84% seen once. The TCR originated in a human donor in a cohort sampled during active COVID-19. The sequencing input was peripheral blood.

The CDR3 DNA is TGTGCCATCAGTGAGTCGACTAGCGGTTCCTACGAGCAGTACTTC. Its protein is CAISESTSGSYEQYF. The chain is built from TRBV10-3 and TRBJ2-7; 9 nucleotides agree with TRBD2. The germline V gene encodes CDR1 ENHRY and CDR2 SYGVKD. Germline trimming cut 0 bases from V and 1 base from J; bases unmatched to any gene: 1. This CDR3 contains 15 residues.